This TCR beta chain was identified during a study of blood T cell repertoires in COVID-19. Study information: Whether acute or convalescent, the COVID-19 samples came from the United States, Italy and Spain. Sample material is recorded as cDNA or gDNA derived from T cells, B-cell-depleted T cells, or PBMCs.

The germline V gene has CDR1 SQVTM and CDR2 ANQGSEA. The junction had 11 bases not matched to a gene; V was cut back by 7 bases and J by 9 bases. CDR3 length equals 14 residues. Original data processing: The assay estimated nucleated cells by amplifying reference gene primers. Using immunoSEQ multiplex PCR, the repertoire was profiled, and TCRdb retains in-frame clones only, with some absent. The DNA was the basis for D and trimming; V, J and clone size are from that table. The sample yields some 14,000 clones, roughly nine tenths seen once. This rearrangement joins TRBV29-1 to TRBJ2-1, with 11 bases identical to TRBD1. The origin of this receptor is a man aged 45-65 years with active COVID-19. The sequencing input was peripheral blood. CDR3 sequence (DNA): TGCAGCGCACCGGGACAGGGGGTAGGTGGTGAGCAGTTCTTC. This sequence encodes CSAPGQGVGGEQFF.